The clone carrying this T cell receptor beta chain was counted a few times. The antigen is unknown. The sample is drawn from a study of cytomegalovirus exposure and HLA in healthy donors. Study details: A later analysis reported the same platform for the roughly 120 validation repertoires and the roughly 630 first-cohort repertoires.

Here immunoSEQ multiplex PCR was the method, and the copy in TCRdb shows in-frame clones only, minus some. The sample records roughly 150,000 clones, approximately 84% being singletons. The CDR3 runs to 15 residues. Study outcomes and limitations: Specificity of a few CMV-associated chains for CMV antigens was verified in vitro. The authors listed around 150 TCR beta chains as cytomegalovirus-associated.

The donors were part of the validation cohort, which consisted of under 150 subjects and was separate from the first cohort of 600 to 850 subjects. This TCR derives from a man aged 25 to 45 in good health and CMV-seropositive. The chain has TRBV7-5 and TRBJ1-2; TRBD1, the table's D call, lacks a check against the DNA. TRBV7-5 is a known pseudogene. Source material: PBMCs. CDR3 coding DNA: TGTGTCAGAAGCCTAAGACAGGGGGGCTACTATGGCTACACCTTC. It is translated as CVRSLRQGGYYGYTF.